What follows are 5 T cell receptor beta chains derived from one specimen sequenced in a study of cytomegalovirus exposure and HLA in healthy donors. This PCR relied on a set of 60 Vbeta primers and 13 Jbeta primers. Here immunoSEQ multiplex PCR was the method, and the copy in TCRdb shows in-frame clones only, minus some. Of some 250,000 clones in the sample, about four fifths were seen once. The sequenced material came from PBMCs. The receptor source for this set is a woman between 35 and 50 years old in good health and CMV-seropositive.

This rearrangement joins TRBV7-7 to TRBJ2-5; 7 bases agree with TRBD1. Germline CDR1 and CDR2: SSHAT and FNYEAQ (reference sequence). Trimming at V came to 5 bases and at J to 4 bases, leaving 4 bases not matched to a gene. The length of the CDR3 is 13 residues. The CDR3 reads CASSRDSRETQYF. CDR3 in DNA: TGTGCCAGCAGCCGGGACAGTCGAGAGACCCAGTACTTC.

This rearrangement joins TRBV18 to TRBJ1-4, with 9 bases that match TRBD1. V trimming: 1 base; J trimming: 7 bases; junction bases outside the gene matches: 1. The CDR3 loop spans 14 amino acids. Germline assignment: CDR1 KGHSH and CDR2 LQKENI. The CDR3 protein is CASSPRQGGEKLFF. The CDR3 DNA is TGTGCCAGCTCACCACGACAGGGGGGTGAAAAACTGTTTTTT.

V gene TRBV18 combines with J gene TRBJ1-2; no reliable D call. This CDR3 contains 12 residues. Per germline, CDR1 KGHSH and CDR2 LQKENI. V lost 5 bases and J lost 0, with 4 bases in between. For the CDR3, the DNA is TGTGCCAGCTCAGGAGCTAACTATGGCTACACCTTC. Protein product: CASSGANYGYTF.

CDR3 coding DNA: TGTGCCAGTAGTATGTGGGCCGGGAATGGGAGCTCTGAAGCTTTCTTT. Amino acids: CASSMWAGNGSSEAFF. The rearrangement uses TRBV19 and TRBJ1-1; no definite D call. The germline gives CDR1 LNHDA, CDR2 SQIVND (reference sequence). V dropped 3 bases and J dropped 6 bases, with 20 bases sitting between them. The CDR3 contains 16 residues.

The chain combines TRBV7-2 with TRBJ1-5; D uncertain. V lost 5 bases, J lost 0 bases, and 14 bases lay in between. This CDR3 contains 16 residues. Germline V CDR1 and CDR2: SGHTA, FQGNSA. The CDR3 DNA follows: TGTGCCAGCAGCCCCCAGACATACCTTAGCAATCAGCCCCAGCATTTT. Encoded protein: CASSPQTYLSNQPQHF.